Listed here are 15 T cell receptor beta chains from one sample, sequenced in a study of technical replicates of blood from several donors. Only in-frame clones appear in the TCRdb table, and some are missing; sequencing was by immunoSEQ multiplex PCR. The sample lists around 49,000 clones; about 96% were seen once. The specimen was T cells isolated from PBMCs. The receptors here all came from a human donor in good health.

The chain couples TRBV10-2 to TRBJ1-1; D unresolved. CDR1 is WSHSY and CDR2 is SAAADI in the germline V gene. This CDR3 has 16 amino acids. V lost 3 bases to trimming and J lost 0 bases, with 14 bases between them. CDR3 region: CASSEVRWQLNTEAFF. The CDR3 DNA reads as TGCGCCAGCAGTGAAGTGAGGTGGCAGCTGAACACTGAAGCTTTCTTT.

J is TRBJ2-7 and V is TRBV4-2, with 9 bases aligning to TRBD2. Germline V gene data show CDR1 as LGHNA and CDR2 as YNFKEQ. V was pared by 0 bases and J by 1 base, with 4 bases of the junction left unmatched. The CDR3 has 16 amino acids. The CDR3 is CASSQEATSGSYEQYF. The CDR3 DNA follows: TGTGCCAGCAGCCAAGAGGCAACTAGCGGGTCCTACGAGCAGTACTTC.

V usage is TRBV30 and J usage is TRBJ1-2; TRBD1 might be the D (6 bases). Germline CDR1 and CDR2: GTSNPN and SVGIG (reference sequence). The CDR3 runs to 12 residues. The CDR3: CAGGGSLYGYTF. The DNA of the CDR3 is TGTGCTGGGGGGGGCAGCCTCTATGGCTACACCTTC.

The chain carries TRBV5-1 and TRBJ2-7; 9 bases map to TRBD2. The germline V gene encodes CDR1 SGHRS and CDR2 YFSETQ. Germline trimming cut 8 bases from V and 3 bases from J; bases unmatched to any gene: 15. CDR3 length equals 16 residues. CDR3 in amino acids: CASRQGGLAGHYEQYF. DNA of the CDR3: TGCGCCAGTCGGCAAGGGGGTCTAGCGGGACACTACGAGCAGTACTTC.

The V and J genes are TRBV7-9 and TRBJ2-1, with D maybe TRBD1 (6 bases). This CDR3 comprises 12 residues. V was shortened by 3 bases and J by 8 bases, with 8 bases between the two germline ends. From germline, CDR1 is SEHNR and CDR2 FQNEAQ (reference sequence). In DNA, the CDR3 is TGTGCCAGCAGCTTCAGGGGTCATGAGCAGTTCTTC. Encoded protein: CASSFRGHEQFF.

The chain links TRBV7-2 to TRBJ2-7, with 10 bases aligning to TRBD2. CDR3 length: 15 amino acids. Trimming took 5 bases from V and 1 from J; bases not matched to a gene: 5. Germline V lookup: CDR1 SGHTA, CDR2 FQGNSA. Here the CDR3 reads CASSIGLAASYEQYF. CDR3 coding DNA: TGTGCCAGCAGCATTGGACTAGCGGCTTCCTACGAGCAGTACTTC.

The CDR3 spells CASSLSLGPEQYF. As DNA, the CDR3 is TGTGCCAGCAGTCTGTCATTGGGCCCCGAGCAGTACTTC. The chain has TRBV5-5 and TRBJ2-7; D gene unclear. The length of the CDR3 is 13 residues. Germline CDR1 and CDR2: SGHKS and YYEKEE (reference sequence). The V and J ends lost 5 bases and 6 bases respectively, with 15 bases between them.

V gene TRBV27 combines with J gene TRBJ2-1, with 14 bases fitting TRBD2. CDR1 and CDR2 from the germline V gene are MNHEY and SMNVEV (reference sequence). V lost 5 bases, J lost 7 bases, and 4 bases stayed unmatched. The CDR3 is made up of 15 amino acids. The CDR3: CASSSGTSGRNEQFF. CDR3 in DNA: TGTGCCAGCAGTAGCGGGACTAGCGGGAGAAATGAGCAGTTCTTC.

The DNA of the CDR3 is TGTGCCAGCAGTTTGGGCGGGAGAAATGAGCAGTTCTTC. This translates into CASSLGGRNEQFF. The rearrangement uses TRBV27 and TRBJ2-1; 7 bases agree with TRBD2. The J segment lost 7 bases and the V segment lost 3 bases, leaving 3 bases of the junction unmatched. Looked up from germline, CDR1 is MNHEY and CDR2 is SMNVEV (reference sequence). This CDR3 contains 13 residues.

The chain employs TRBV29-1 and TRBJ2-1; 8 bases are shared with TRBD2. The germline V gene has CDR1 SQVTM and CDR2 ANQGSEA. The CDR3 extends over 16 amino acids. The V segment lost 3 bases and the J segment 3 bases; nucleotides outside the gene matches: 10. CDR3 region: CSVEPLSSGYYNEQFF. For the CDR3, the DNA is TGCAGCGTTGAGCCACTCTCTAGCGGGTACTACAATGAGCAGTTCTTC.

The chain carries TRBV27 and TRBJ2-7; 7 bases are a match to TRBD1. The trim removed 2 bases at V and 3 bases at J, leaving 4 bases unmatched. Per the germline V gene, CDR1 is MNHEY and CDR2 is SMNVEV (reference sequence). The CDR3 loop spans 14 amino acids. The CDR3 DNA reads TGTGCCAGCAGTTTACTCGGACAGGTCTACGAGCAGTACTTC. This encodes CASSLLGQVYEQYF.

The CDR3 loop reads CASSPRPDRGGQFTDTQYF. Written as DNA, the CDR3 is TGTGCCAGCAGCCCAAGGCCGGACAGGGGTGGGCAATTCACAGATACGCAGTATTTT. V and J are TRBV5-4 and TRBJ2-3; 9 bases are a match to TRBD1. Germline V gene lookup returns CDR1 SGHNT and CDR2 YYREEE (reference sequence). The CDR3 totals 19 residues. V was clipped by 4 bases and J by 2 bases; unmatched bases: 17.

This rearrangement joins TRBV6-1 to TRBJ2-7, with 9 bases that match TRBD2. V was pared by 2 bases and J by 3 bases, with 5 bases of the junction left unmatched. The CDR3 loop spans 15 amino acids. Germline V lookup: CDR1 MNHNS, CDR2 SASEGT. CDR3 DNA sequence: TGTGCCAGCAGTGAATATGCGGGAGGGAACTACGAGCAGTACTTC. Translation gives CASSEYAGGNYEQYF.

The V call is TRBV18, the J call TRBJ1-4; D remains ambiguous. Trimming shortened V by 6 bases and J by 8 bases, and 13 bases separated the two germline ends. Germline CDR1 KGHSH, CDR2 LQKENI. This CDR3 spans 13 amino acids. CDR3 sequence: CASSEEGKEKLFF. CDR3 DNA: TGTGCCAGCTCGGAGGAAGGAAAGGAAAAACTGTTTTTT.

The V and J genes are TRBV25-1 and TRBJ1-2; TRBD1 matches at 7 bases. The CDR3 is 14 residues long. With V trimmed by 4 bases and J by 4 bases, 6 bases remained unmatched. The germline V gene has CDR1 MGHDK and CDR2 SYGVNS. CDR3 coding DNA: TGTGCCAGCAGTGTCGGACAGGCGCTCTATGGCTACACCTTC. It encodes CASSVGQALYGYTF.